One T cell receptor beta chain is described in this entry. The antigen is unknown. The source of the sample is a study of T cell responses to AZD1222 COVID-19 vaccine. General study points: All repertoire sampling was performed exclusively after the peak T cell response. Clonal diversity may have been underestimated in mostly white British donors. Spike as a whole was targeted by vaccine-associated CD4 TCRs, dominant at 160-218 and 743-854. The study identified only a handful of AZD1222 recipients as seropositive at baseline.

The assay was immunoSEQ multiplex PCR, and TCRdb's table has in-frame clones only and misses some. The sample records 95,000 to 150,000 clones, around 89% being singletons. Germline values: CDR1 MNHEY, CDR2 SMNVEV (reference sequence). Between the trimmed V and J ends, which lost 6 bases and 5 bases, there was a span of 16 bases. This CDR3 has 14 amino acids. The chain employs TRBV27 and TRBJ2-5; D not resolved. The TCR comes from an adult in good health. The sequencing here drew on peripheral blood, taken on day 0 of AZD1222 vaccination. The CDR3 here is CASRRYSVGETQYF. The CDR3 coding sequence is TGTGCCAGCAGGAGATACAGCGTGGGGGAGACCCAGTACTTC.